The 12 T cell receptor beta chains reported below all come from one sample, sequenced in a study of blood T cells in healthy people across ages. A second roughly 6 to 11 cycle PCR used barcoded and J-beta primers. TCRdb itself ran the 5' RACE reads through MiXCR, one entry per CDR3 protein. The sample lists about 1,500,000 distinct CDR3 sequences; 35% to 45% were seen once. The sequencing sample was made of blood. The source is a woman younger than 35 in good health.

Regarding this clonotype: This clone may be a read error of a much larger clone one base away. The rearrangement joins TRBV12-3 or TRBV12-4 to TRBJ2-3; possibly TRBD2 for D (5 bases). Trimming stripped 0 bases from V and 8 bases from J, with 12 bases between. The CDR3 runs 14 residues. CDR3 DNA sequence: TGTGCCAGCAGTTTAGCCGTCGCAGGAGGTACGCAGTATTTT. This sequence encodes CASSLAVAGGTQYF.

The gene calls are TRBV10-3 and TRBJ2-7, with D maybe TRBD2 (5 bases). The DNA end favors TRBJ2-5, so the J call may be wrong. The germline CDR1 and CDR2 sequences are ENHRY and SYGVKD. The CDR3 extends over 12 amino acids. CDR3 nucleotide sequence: TGTGCCATCAGGGCGGAGGTAGAGACCCAGTACTTC. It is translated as CAIRAEVETQYF.

DNA of the CDR3: TGCGCCAGCAGTCCTAGGTCCCTAGCGCTTAACGATGAGCAGTTCTTC. It translates to CASSPRSLALNDEQFF. The chain recombines TRBV5-1 with TRBJ2-1; a weak D match, TRBD2 (6 bases). V dropped 5 bases and J dropped 8 bases, with 23 bases sitting between them. The CDR3 spans 16 residues. The germline V gene encodes CDR1 SGHRS and CDR2 YFSETQ.

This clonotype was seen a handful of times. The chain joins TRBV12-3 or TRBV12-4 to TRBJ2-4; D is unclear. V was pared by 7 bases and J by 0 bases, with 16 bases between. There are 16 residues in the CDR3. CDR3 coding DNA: TGTGCCAGCACCCCAAGACACATACTAGCCAAAAACATTCAGTACTTC. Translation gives CASTPRHILAKNIQYF.

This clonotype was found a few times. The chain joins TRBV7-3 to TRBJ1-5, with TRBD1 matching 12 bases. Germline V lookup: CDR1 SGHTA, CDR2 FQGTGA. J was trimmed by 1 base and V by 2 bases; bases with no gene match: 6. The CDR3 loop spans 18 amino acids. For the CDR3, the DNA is TGTGCCAGCAGCTTACATGGGACAGGGGGCCTAAGCAATCAGCCCCAGCATTTT. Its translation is CASSLHGTGGLSNQPQHF.

CDR3 in amino acids: CASSATTGGSGETQYF. In DNA, the CDR3 is TGTGCCAGCAGCGCAACGACAGGGGGCTCGGGAGAGACCCAGTACTTC. The genes are TRBV14 and TRBJ2-5; 10 nucleotides line up with TRBD1. Germline loops: CDR1 SGHDN, CDR2 FVKESK. The ends lost 5 bases at V and 4 bases at J; junction bases unmatched: 10. The CDR3 loop spans 16 amino acids. The full variable domain, in which reference TRBV14 and TRBJ2-5 provide the parts outside the CDR3, is EAGVTQFPSHSVIEKGQTVTLRCDPISGHDNLYWYRRVMGKEIKFLLHFVKESKQDESGMPNNRFLAERTGGTYSTLKVQPAELEDSGVYFCASSATTGGSGETQYFGPGTRLLVL.

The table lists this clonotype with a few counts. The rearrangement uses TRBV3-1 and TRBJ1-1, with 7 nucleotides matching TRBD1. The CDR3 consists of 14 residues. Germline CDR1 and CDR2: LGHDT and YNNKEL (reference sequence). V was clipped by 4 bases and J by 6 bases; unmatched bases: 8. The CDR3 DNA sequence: TGTGCCAGCAGCCGGACAGGTGATATCCCTGAAGCTTTCTTT. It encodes CASSRTGDIPEAFF.

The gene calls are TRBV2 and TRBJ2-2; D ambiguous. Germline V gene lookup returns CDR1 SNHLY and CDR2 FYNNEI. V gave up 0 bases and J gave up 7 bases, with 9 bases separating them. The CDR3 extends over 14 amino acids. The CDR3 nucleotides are TGTGCCAGCAGTGAAGCCGCGCACCTCGGGGAGCTGTTTTTT. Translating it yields CASSEAAHLGELFF. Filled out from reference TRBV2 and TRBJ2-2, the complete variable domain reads EPEVTQTPSHQVTQMGQEVILRCVPISNHLYFYWYRQILGQKVEFLVSFYNNEISEKSEIFDDQFSVERPDGSNFTLKIRSTKLEDSAMYFCASSEAAHLGELFFGEGSRLTVL.

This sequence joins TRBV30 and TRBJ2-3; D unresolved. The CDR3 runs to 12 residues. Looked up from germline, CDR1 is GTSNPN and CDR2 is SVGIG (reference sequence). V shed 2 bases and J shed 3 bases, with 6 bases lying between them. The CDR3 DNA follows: TGTGCCTGGAGTAGAAAGACAGATACGCAGTATTTT. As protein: CAWSRKTDTQYF.

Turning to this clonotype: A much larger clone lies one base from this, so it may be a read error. DNA for the CDR3: TGTACCAGCAGTTTCTTGAGGGGGGATTACAATGAGCAGTTCTTC. Translating it yields CTSSFLRGDYNEQFF. This chain links TRBV12-3 or TRBV12-4 with TRBJ2-1, with D perhaps matching TRBD1 or TRBD2 (6 bases each). CDR3 length: 15 amino acids.

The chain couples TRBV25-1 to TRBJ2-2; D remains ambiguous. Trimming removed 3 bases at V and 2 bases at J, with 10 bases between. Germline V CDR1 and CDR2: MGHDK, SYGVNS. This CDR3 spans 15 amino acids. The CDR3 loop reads CASSDRILNTGELFF. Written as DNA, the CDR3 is TGTGCCAGCAGTGACAGGATTCTAAACACCGGGGAGCTGTTTTTT.

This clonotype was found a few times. The CDR3 loop reads CASSLALAVPNEQFF. In DNA form, the CDR3 reads TGTGCCAGCAGTTTAGCCCTAGCGGTTCCGAATGAGCAGTTCTTC. The chain combines TRBV12-3 or TRBV12-4 with TRBJ2-1; 7 nucleotides agree with TRBD2. With V trimmed by 0 bases and J by 7 bases, 6 bases remained unmatched. This CDR3 is 15 amino acids long.